This TCR beta chain was found in a study of blood T cell repertoires in COVID-19. Study details: Acute and convalescent COVID-19 specimens originated in the United States, Italy and Spain. Sources were T cells, B-cell-depleted T cells, or PBMCs; the material itself was cDNA or gDNA.

Authors' analysis steps: Amplification of reference gene primers was used by the study to estimate nucleated cell counts. Generated by immunoSEQ multiplex PCR, the TCRdb table keeps only in-frame clones and is missing some. The DNA was the basis for D and trimming; V, J and clone size are from that table. Seen here are approximately 26,000 clones, approximately 82% observed once, and the top ten hold about 1.8%. With 2 bases removed from V and 3 bases from J, the gap between germline ends came to 13 bases. Germline V gene data show CDR1 as SGDLS and CDR2 as YYNGEE. There are 15 residues in the CDR3. The rearrangement links TRBV9 to TRBJ2-3; possible D gene TRBD1, 6 bases. Sequenced sample: peripheral blood. The origin of this receptor is a man older than 75 with active or convalescent COVID-19. CDR3 bases: TGTGCCAGCAGCGTGGGTAGTAGGGGGACAGATACGCAGTATTTT. Amino acids: CASSVGSRGTDTQYF.